This T cell receptor (beta chain) was captured in a study of cytomegalovirus exposure and HLA in healthy donors (dated 2017 in TCRdb). Concerning the study at large: An earlier analysis of some 620 of the donors reported 276 Gb of sequence data and some 110 million unique TCR beta sequences obtained from about 200 million T cells. Every discovery cohort repertoire had been produced on one sequencing platform. Donor age, sex, ethnicity and CMV serostatus were compiled together with the repertoire data. Genome-wide SNP genotypes for about 65% of the 666 donors were used in a later genetic analysis, which treated that subset as a discovery cohort. High-throughput TCR immunosequencing, statistical association of individual TCRs with disease status, and machine learning were combined to predict cytomegalovirus infection status. A separate validation cohort of 90 to 150 different subjects was used in addition to the roughly 640-subject first cohort. Among about 410 genotyped donors of the cohort, an average of roughly 230,000 unique TCR beta nucleotide sequences was sequenced per donor, of which about 18% were non-productive. An early release that covered 640 HLA-typed donors contained approximately 300 gigabases of sequencing data and roughly 84 million unique TCR sequences. To decide whether each TCR beta V gene segment behaved as functional or pseudogenic, an earlier analysis of some 600 of the donors relied on high-throughput TCR beta sequencing. Of the 398 genotyped donors, more than 75% were placed in the genetic ancestry cluster associated with self-reported Caucasian donors. The study aimed to test whether signatures of past pathogen exposure could be identified by cataloging public T cell receptors. The number of donors typed differed by locus, with roughly 629-640 for A, B, C, DRB1 and DQB1, around 500 for DQA1, 600 to 610 for DPA1, and 472 for DPB1. The T cell repertoires of several hundred subjects were profiled by immunosequencing and related to cytomegalovirus serostatus. Roughly 5 DR-DQ haplotypes were treated as single units for association and clustering because of strong linkage in the cohort. A later analysis re-analyzed previously published TCR beta repertoires from 650 to 800 donors and added high-resolution HLA genotyping to study TCR occurrence patterns. Class I and class II HLA loci were covered by the typing at four-digit resolution. Rather than drawing on any new phenotypic data, the later analysis identified candidate immune exposures from TCR beta sequences and the way those sequences occurred across donors. What the study reported, not specific to this receptor: Because some donors lacked HLA typing at each locus, the association tests relied only on the typed subset. Linkage disequilibrium might explain the correlated functional status among segregating V segments, but an unknown experimental factor could not be ruled out. Broadly in line with IMGT annotations, most TCR beta V segments showed up in productive rearrangements about 90% or about 30% of the time in an earlier analysis of 587 of the donors. The study listed over 150 TCR beta chains as associated with cytomegalovirus. Because counts were too low, roughly 17 rarely observed V segments, including chromosome 9 orphons, were left out of the earlier analysis of a few hundred of the donors. In a later analysis, several top co-occurrence clusters were reported to appear linked to parvovirus B19, influenza, CMV and Epstein-Barr virus. Strong co-occurrence of HLA alleles, especially DR and DQ, made assigning TCR associations to individual alleles difficult. Because the 87-base-pair reads could not distinguish some IMGT-functional V segments, including TRBV6-2 and TRBV6-3, those segments were excluded. A later genetic analysis associated a missense DCLRE1C variant with V-gene and J-gene trimming of TCR beta chains, and an independent cohort replicated the association. In a later analysis, the rate of TCR association differed among HLA loci, with DRB1 alleles having the most associated TCRs and HLA-C alleles having the fewest. Three of the identified cytomegalovirus-associated TCR beta chains were confirmed in vitro to be specific for cytomegalovirus antigens. It was suggested by the authors that the approach could potentially be generalized to other disease states and immunological phenotypes. Most CMV-associated TCR beta chains appeared to be HLA-restricted in a later analysis, and the HLA associations seemed to be driven largely by CMV exposure. Compared with the approximately 600-donor mean, donors in an Asian-associated ancestry cluster had fewer N-insertions in productive TCRs, according to a later genetic analysis. In this cohort, only TCR beta chains were sequenced, and detectable features were limited by the absence of alpha or paired-chain data. Presence/absence analyses assumed roughly uniform sequencing depth across donors, an assumption that may not hold. Most TCR sequences were seen in very few donors, while some public TCRs were found in many individuals. The classifier was reported to diagnose cytomegalovirus status with high specificity and sensitivity in both the original and validation cohorts. A further reported finding was that TCR beta sequences accurately predicted the HLA-A and HLA-B alleles for most subjects in the first cohort. Immune exposure information for the cohort was limited to CMV serostatus. A later analysis associated 16,951 TCR beta sequences with specific HLA alleles at a false discovery rate of 0.05. Compared with equally common non-associated chains, HLA-associated TCR beta chains in a later analysis were more clonally expanded and had lower generation probabilities. A cluster of highly shared sequence variants was judged likely to represent a technical artifact of the sequencing pipeline.

The CDR3 starts with the cysteine, ends with the phenylalanine, and has 15 residues. Left in the record is the CDR3 DNA by itself, 45 bases read in frame from the first base. V is pruned by 0 bases and J by 6 bases, leaving 4 bases of the junction without a gene match. Taken from the germline V gene (reference sequence), the CDR1 and CDR2 loops are MNHEY and SMNVEV. As concerns this clone: No cognate antigen has been identified for it. Per-base qualities were not stored, and no clone one base away is much larger.

Libraries were built with the immunoSEQ multiplex PCR assay. A mixture of 60 forward primers for TCR Vbeta segments and 13 reverse primers for TCR Jbeta segments was used in the multiplex PCR. Amplification of the CDR3 region of rearranged TCR beta genes was performed with a multiplex PCR assay on genomic DNA. Amplified TCR beta libraries were sequenced as 87-base-pair reads on the Illumina HiSeq System. The original pipeline was this. In a later analysis, tens of millions of unique TCR beta chains were counted across the roughly 670 repertoires, and approximately 11 million of these chains were shared by at least two donors. To remove PCR and sequencing errors, raw reads were error-corrected and collapsed into unique sequences using a nearest-neighbor algorithm that merged closely related sequences. V, D and J gene segments were assigned by aligning CDR3 sequences to IMGT reference sequences. For a sequence to be retained, a match of at least six nucleotides was required to both a V gene segment and a J gene segment. A rearrangement counted as productive if the CDR3 had no stop codons and remained in frame with V and J, and every other rearrangement counted as non-productive. Following IMGT convention, CDR3 was defined as the stretch from the second conserved V-encoded cysteine to the conserved J-encoded phenylalanine. Sequences without an unambiguous match to a single V gene segment were excluded from the earlier analysis of several hundred of the donors. In an earlier analysis of about 590 of the donors, a V segment was called functional when productive rearrangements were above 56.7%, and segregating when the standard deviation between donors exceeded 5%. To diagnose cytomegalovirus status from the catalog of TCR beta chain sequences, a statistical classification framework was built. In a later analysis, TCR nucleotide sequences were compared against IMGT/GENE-DB human TR gene sequences so that V and J genes could be assigned. Using the TCRdist pipeline, a later analysis assigned CDR3 sequences along with most-parsimonious VDJ recombination scenarios. In a later analysis, each TCR beta chain was defined by its CDR3 amino acid sequence together with its V-gene family, and reads lacking a unique V-gene family were excluded. A later analysis removed 500 to 600 highly shared, low-generation-probability nucleotide sequences to deal with suspected cross-contamination and a sequencing artifact. For each public chain, a later analysis derived a clonal expansion index from normalized ranks of inferred template counts within each repertoire. In a later analysis, generation probabilities were computed using a VDJ recombination model fitted to out-of-frame rearrangements, and the results were checked against IGoR. In a later analysis, hypergeometric tests were used to score TCR-TCR, TCR-HLA and TCR-CMV co-occurrence, with a repertoire-size bias correction applied to TCR pairs. A later analysis estimated false discovery rates by permuting HLA or CMV assignments 20 times. A later analysis grouped co-occurring TCRs with DBSCAN, adding TCRdist sequence similarity when clustering within HLA-allele-positive subsets. Repertoires with fewer than 30,000 or more than 120,000 public chains, plus five repertoires with anomalous nucleotide sharing, were excluded from co-occurrence clustering. TCRdb's version of the immuneACCESS table is confined to in-frame rearrangements and falls short of the full clone set. An unresolved V gene accounts for under half of the shortfall where checked; the remainder is of unknown origin. V, J and clone size reflect that table, while D and trimming were determined from the DNA. The sample yields 150,000 to 200,000 clones; roughly 85% were counted once. The top ten clones comprise roughly 6% of the sample.

The cohort was made up of approximately 700 healthy bone marrow donors. At the time of sampling, every cohort member was nominally healthy, though immune exposures that went unrecorded were likely present. The donor tested CMV seropositive and was one of the 289 seropositive cohort members. A peripheral blood sample was collected from each donor, and TCR beta sequencing was performed on peripheral blood mononuclear cells. The Qiagen DNeasy Blood Extraction Kit was used to extract genomic DNA from the blood cell samples. This TCR derives from a middle-aged man in good health and CMV-seropositive. Rearrangement joined TRBV27 to TRBJ2-1, and 8 junctional nucleotides match TRBD2. Sequences were obtained from PBMCs. CDR3 sequence: CASSLSLGLVNEQFF. The sequenced DNA: TGTGCCAGCAGTTTATCGCTGGGACTAGTCAATGAGCAGTTCTTC.